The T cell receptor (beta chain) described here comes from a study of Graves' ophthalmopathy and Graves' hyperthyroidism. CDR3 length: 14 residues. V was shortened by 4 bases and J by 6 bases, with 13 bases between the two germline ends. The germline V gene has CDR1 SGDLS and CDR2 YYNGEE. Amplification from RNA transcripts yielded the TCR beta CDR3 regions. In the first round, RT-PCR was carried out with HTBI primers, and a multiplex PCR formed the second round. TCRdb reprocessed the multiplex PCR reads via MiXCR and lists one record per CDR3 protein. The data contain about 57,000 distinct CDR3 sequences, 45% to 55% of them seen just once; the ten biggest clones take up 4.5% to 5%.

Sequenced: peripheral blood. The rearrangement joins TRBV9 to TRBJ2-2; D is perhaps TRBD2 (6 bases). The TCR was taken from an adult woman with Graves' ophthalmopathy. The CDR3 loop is CASSLGLSAGELFF. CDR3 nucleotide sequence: TGTGCCAGCAGCCTCGGACTATCCGCCGGGGAGCTGTTTTTT.